This TCR beta chain was obtained from a study of read filtering for tumor transcriptome and immune sequencing. Study-wide context: TCR-mapped reads were about 3.5 to 11 million with IR-seq versus roughly 85 to 1,400 with RNA-seq.

From around 0.4 ug of RNA, a library with molecular barcoded alpha/delta and beta/gamma adaptors was made. From the reads, TCRdb called clonotypes with MiXCR, one entry per CDR3 protein. The sample has some 120,000 distinct CDR3 sequences, roughly 13% seen once. This clonotype was detected a few times. The antigen remains undetermined. Study observations and caveats: This fraction held mixed bone marrow immune cells after CD138-negative sorting.

This clonotype was sampled from a donor at least 40 years old with multiple myeloma. Sequencing used a population of CD138-negative cells sorted from bone marrow.

The CDR3 sequence is CASSSNKNPTDTQYF. In DNA form, the CDR3 reads TGTGCCAGCAGTTCCAACAAAAATCCCACAGATACGCAGTATTTT. The chain combines TRBV6-2 or TRBV6-3 with TRBJ2-3; no clear D. Trimming cost V 4 bases and J 2 bases, with 13 bases left between them. Germline V CDR1 and CDR2: MNHEY, SVGEGT. This CDR3 is built from 15 residues.